The next 4 T cell receptor beta chains were all read from a single sample in a study of T-cell memory formation after mild COVID-19. TCRdb reprocessed the 5' RACE reads with MiXCR, giving one entry per CDR3 protein. The data contain 350,000 to 450,000 distinct CDR3 sequences, approximately 24% of them seen just once; the ten biggest clones take up 8.5% to 10%. The sequencing input was PBMCs or a T cell subset sorted from them (not recorded which). The receptors originated from an adult woman who had mild COVID-19 (a few samples of this study predate the infection). Cell type and time point are not known.

The genes are TRBV5-1 and TRBJ1-1; 7 bases line up with TRBD1. There are 14 residues in the CDR3. With 3 bases clipped from V and 1 base from J, the junction kept 3 bases outside the gene matches. Germline lookup yields CDR1 SGHRS and CDR2 YFSETQ. The CDR3: CASSWTGPNTEAFF. In nucleotides, the CDR3 is TGCGCCAGCAGCTGGACAGGTCCGAACACTGAAGCTTTCTTT.

Concerning this clonotype: One junction end does not reproduce the germline sequence, and a read error may be involved. The CDR3 region has the DNA TGTGCCAGCTCACCGACCGGGAAGCTGTTTTTT. This translates into CASSPTGKLFF. V and J are TRBV18 and TRBJ2-2; a weak D match, TRBD2 (5 bases). The length of the CDR3 is 11 residues. CDR1 KGHSH and CDR2 LQKENI come from the germline V gene.

The J gene is TRBJ2-3, the V gene TRBV24-1, with 9 bases identical to TRBD2. Germline lookup yields CDR1 KGHDR and CDR2 SFDVKD. The trim removed 1 base at V and 2 bases at J, leaving 6 bases unmatched. This CDR3 has 17 residues. The CDR3, as DNA: TGTGCCACCAGTGATTTTAGCGGGAGTAGAACCACAGATACGCAGTATTTT. Translation: CATSDFSGSRTTDTQYF.

V and J are TRBV7-6 and TRBJ2-3; a weak D match, TRBD2 (5 bases). With 7 bases removed from V and 4 bases from J, the gap between germline ends came to 12 bases. CDR1 SGHVS and CDR2 FNYEAQ come from the germline V gene. This CDR3 comprises 13 residues. The CDR3 spells CASIRMEADTQYF. The CDR3 bases are TGTGCCAGCATCCGGATGGAGGCAGATACGCAGTATTTT.